The 9 T cell receptor beta chains listed next were all sequenced from one sample in a study of post-analysis software for immune sequencing data. The study's findings and limits: When patients were compared with controls, 5 or 6 TRBV segments were more frequent, TRBV5-6, TRBV5-1 and TRBV20-1 among them.

Unique molecular identifiers were carried by the TCR beta cDNA libraries. TCRdb itself ran the PCR reads through MiXCR, one entry per CDR3 protein. The table lists hundreds of thousands of distinct CDR3 sequences, roughly three fifths of them singletons. These receptors' antigens are unknown. The sequenced sample consisted of blood. The source is a girl aged 2 to 9 with multiple sclerosis.

V gene TRBV6-2 or TRBV6-3 combines with J gene TRBJ2-1; 8 nucleotides match TRBD2. V trimming: 5 bases; J trimming: 1 base; junction bases outside the gene matches: 7. This CDR3 has 16 residues. Germline V lookup: CDR1 MNHEY, CDR2 SVGEGT. The CDR3 protein is CASSRSGNPSYNEQFF. In DNA form, the CDR3 reads TGTGCCAGCAGTCGTAGCGGGAATCCTTCCTACAATGAGCAGTTCTTC.

V usage is TRBV4-1 and J usage is TRBJ2-3; TRBD1 aligns across 10 bases. The CDR3 spans 16 residues. Germline V gives CDR1 MGHRA, CDR2 YSYEKL. Germline trimming cut 3 bases from V and 5 bases from J; bases unmatched to any gene: 8. In nucleotides, the CDR3 is TGCGCCAGCAGCCACACCGACAGGGGGCAGGAAGATACGCAGTATTTT. Protein sequence: CASSHTDRGQEDTQYF.

This clonotype was counted a single time. The CDR3 bases are TGTGCCAGCAGTTTACGCCTAGCGGGGGGATTGGAGCAGTACTTC. It translates to CASSLRLAGGLEQYF. The chain carries TRBV12-3 or TRBV12-4 and TRBJ2-7; 11 nucleotides agree with TRBD2. V gave up 2 bases and J gave up 7 bases; unmatched junction bases: 7. The CDR3 spans 15 residues.

The CDR3 protein is CSASGRAYNEQFF. CDR3 bases: TGCAGCGCTAGCGGGAGGGCTTACAATGAGCAGTTCTTC. The chain is built from TRBV29-1 and TRBJ2-1; 12 bases are a match to TRBD2. The germline gives CDR1 SQVTM, CDR2 ANQGSEA. V lost 7 bases and J lost 4; bases outside the gene matches: 2. CDR3 length: 13 amino acids.

The chain employs TRBV10-2 and TRBJ2-4; D unresolved. The last part of the DNA fits TRBJ2-7 better; the J call may be wrong. Germline V gives CDR1 WSHSY, CDR2 SAAADI. CDR3 length: 12 amino acids. CDR3 DNA: TGCGCCAGCAGTGAGAATCGCTGCGAGCAGTACTTC. Residues: CASSENRCEQYF.

The CDR3 sequence: CASSLSSRADSNQPQHF. CDR3 coding DNA: TGCGCCAGCAGCTTGAGTTCGCGTGCGGATAGCAATCAGCCCCAGCATTTT. The gene calls are TRBV5-1 and TRBJ1-5; no clear D gene. The CDR3 runs to 17 residues. The germline V gene encodes CDR1 SGHRS and CDR2 YFSETQ. V was pared by 1 base and J by 0 bases, with 14 bases between.

Worth noting for this clonotype: The junction departs from germline at one end; a sequencing error may be responsible. The rearrangement joins TRBV7-9 to TRBJ1-2; D unclear. CDR3 size: 13 residues. CDR1 is SEHNR and CDR2 is FQNEAQ in the germline V gene (reference sequence). The chain's CDR3 is CASSPRGGYGYIF. The DNA for the CDR3 is TGTGCCAGCAGCCCGCGCGGAGGCTATGGCTACATCTTC. Looking up the rest from reference TRBV7-9 and TRBJ1-2 gives the full variable domain: DTGVSQNPRHKITKRGQNVTFRCDPISEHNRLYWYRQTLGQGPEFLTYFQNEAQLEKSRLLSDRFSAERPKGSFSTLEIQRTEQGDSAMYLCASSPRGGYGYIFGSGTRLTVV.

The chain joins TRBV29-1 to TRBJ2-1, with 8 bases that match TRBD2. CDR3 length: 15 amino acids. V trimming: 6 bases; J trimming: 5 bases; junction bases outside the gene matches: 12. Germline loops: CDR1 SQVTM, CDR2 ANQGSEA. CDR3 nucleotides: TGCAGCGTAGAAAAGGATGGACTAGCCCACAATGAGCAGTTCTTC. Its translation is CSVEKDGLAHNEQFF.

The chain has TRBV7-2 and TRBJ2-3; D uncertain. Trimming took 1 base from V and 7 from J, leaving 15 bases between them. The CDR3 totals 15 residues. The germline V gene encodes CDR1 SGHTA and CDR2 FQGNSA. The CDR3 is CASSLGPPASNTQYF. The CDR3 DNA reads TGTGCCAGCAGCTTAGGACCCCCAGCCTCGAATACGCAGTATTTT.